These 21 T cell receptor beta chains originate from one sample sequenced in a study of T-cell memory formation after mild COVID-19. TCRdb redid the calling of the 5' RACE reads with MiXCR, one entry per CDR3 protein. The sample shows some 200,000 distinct CDR3 sequences, around 21% of them seen only once. Sequenced: PBMCs or a T cell subset sorted from them (not recorded which). The receptors shown here come from an adult woman who had mild COVID-19 (a few samples of this study predate the infection). Cell type and time point are not known.

The rearrangement joins TRBV9 to TRBJ2-3, with no clear D. The CDR3 extends over 14 amino acids. V lost 4 bases and J 2 bases, leaving 11 bases between the germline ends. Germline V gene data show CDR1 as SGDLS and CDR2 as YYNGEE. Here the CDR3 reads CASSSRDFTDTQYF. The CDR3 nucleotides are TGTGCCAGCAGCTCTAGGGATTTCACAGATACGCAGTATTTT.

This chain uses TRBV3-1 with TRBJ1-1, with a possible D match to TRBD1 (5 bases). The CDR3 is 16 residues long. Germline V CDR1 and CDR2: LGHDT, YNNKEL (reference sequence). With 0 bases removed from V and 1 base from J, the gap between germline ends came to 12 bases. CDR3 loop: CASSQDHGHPNTEAFF. CDR3 DNA: TGTGCCAGCAGCCAAGATCATGGACACCCGAACACTGAAGCTTTCTTT.

The chain has TRBV7-6 and TRBJ1-5, with D hard to call. The V gene lost 2 bases and the J gene lost 7 bases, with 15 bases spanning the gap. Germline loops: CDR1 SGHVS, CDR2 FNYEAQ. This CDR3 is 15 amino acids long. In DNA, the CDR3 is TGTGCCAGCAGCTTAAGGACGGGCTCGAGACAGCCCCAGCATTTT. Its protein is CASSLRTGSRQPQHF.

This clonotype was counted only a few times. The chain recombines TRBV9 with TRBJ2-5, with 11 nucleotides matching TRBD2. CDR3 length equals 16 residues. Germline V lookup: CDR1 SGDLS, CDR2 YYNGEE. The V gene end was trimmed by 3 bases and the J gene end by 0 bases; junction bases not matched to a gene: 4. The CDR3 sequence: CASSEWTSGYQETQYF. The DNA of the CDR3 is TGTGCCAGCAGCGAGTGGACTAGCGGGTACCAAGAGACCCAGTACTTC.

The genes are TRBV12-3 or TRBV12-4 and TRBJ2-3; 8 nucleotides line up with TRBD1. The CDR3 totals 14 residues. Germline trimming cut 4 bases from V and 0 bases from J; bases unmatched to any gene: 0. This CDR3 reads CASSWDRSTDTQYF. The CDR3 DNA is TGTGCCAGCAGTTGGGACAGGAGCACAGATACGCAGTATTTT.

The rearrangement joins TRBV6-5 to TRBJ2-2; 7 positions match TRBD2. V lost 6 bases to trimming and J lost 2 bases; unmatched junction nucleotides: 15. The CDR3 has 18 residues. CDR1 is MNHEY and CDR2 is SVGAGI in the germline V gene. The CDR3 spells CASSERAAAGINTGELFF. DNA of the CDR3: TGTGCCAGCAGCGAACGAGCTGCAGCGGGAATTAACACCGGGGAGCTGTTTTTT.

This clonotype was observed a few times. The chain joins TRBV7-9 to TRBJ2-7; D might be TRBD1 (6 bases). Germline V gives CDR1 SEHNR, CDR2 FQNEAQ (reference sequence). Trimming removed 4 bases from V and 5 bases from J, with 18 bases in between. The CDR3 has 15 residues. CDR3 nucleotide sequence: TGTGCCAGCAGCTCTAACAGGGTATCAAGGAACGAGCAGTACTTC. This codes for CASSSNRVSRNEQYF.

The chain recombines TRBV19 with TRBJ2-7, with a weak D call TRBD2 (6 bases). The CDR3 is 15 residues long. CDR1 and CDR2 from the germline V gene are LNHDA and SQIVND (reference sequence). With 5 bases removed from V and 0 bases from J, the gap between germline ends came to 14 bases. CDR3 loop: CASSGGDPYSYEQYF. In DNA, the CDR3 is TGTGCCAGTAGTGGCGGGGACCCCTACTCCTACGAGCAGTACTTC. The whole variable domain, remainder taken from reference TRBV19 and TRBJ2-7, is DGGITQSPKYLFRKEGQNVTLSCEQNLNHDAMYWYRQDPGQGLRLIYYSQIVNDFQKGDIAEGYSVSREKKESFPLTVTSAQKNPTAFYLCASSGGDPYSYEQYFGPGTRLTVT.

The sample holds a few counts of this clonotype. This rearrangement joins TRBV11-2 to TRBJ2-7; D gene ambiguous. The V gene's germline CDR1 is SGHAT and CDR2 FQNNGV. This CDR3 has 11 residues. Trimming removed 1 base from V and 12 bases from J, with 10 bases in between. In nucleotides, the CDR3 is TGTGCCAGCAGCTTAGTTGAACAGCGGTACTTC. It is translated as CASSLVEQRYF.

V usage is TRBV6-1 and J usage is TRBJ2-7; D may be TRBD1 (5 bases). CDR3 length: 14 residues. V lost 5 bases and J 2 bases, leaving 13 bases between the germline ends. Germline assignment: CDR1 MNHNS and CDR2 SASEGT. The CDR3 DNA reads as TGTGCCAGCAGTTCTTTAAAAGGGGCCTACGAGCAGTACTTC. Protein sequence: CASSSLKGAYEQYF.

The genes are TRBV5-5 and TRBJ1-5; D possibly corresponds to TRBD1 (6 bases). Germline lookup yields CDR1 SGHKS and CDR2 YYEKEE (reference sequence). This CDR3 has 15 residues. Trimming removed 0 bases from V and 1 base from J, with 8 bases in between. CDR3 nucleotide sequence: TGTGCCAGCAGCTTGGCCGGGGGCAGCAATCAGCCCCAGCATTTT. Protein product: CASSLAGGSNQPQHF.

This clonotype was counted only a few times. The chain recombines TRBV7-9 with TRBJ1-1, with TRBD1 matching 7 bases. Germline CDR1 reads SEHNR; CDR2 reads FQNEAQ (reference sequence). This CDR3 spans 17 amino acids. V trimming: 4 bases; J trimming: 0 bases; junction bases outside the gene matches: 11. The CDR3, as DNA: TGTGCCAGCAGCTCTGCCCCCGGGGACAGCATGAACACTGAAGCTTTCTTT. It codes for CASSSAPGDSMNTEAFF.

Only a few counts were recorded for this clonotype. The V call is TRBV5-5, the J call TRBJ2-1, with TRBD2 as a possible D gene (6 bases). The germline gives CDR1 SGHKS, CDR2 YYEKEE (reference sequence). The CDR3 covers 15 residues. V lost 5 bases to trimming and J lost 5 bases, with 17 bases between them. CDR3 loop: CASSTGDRADNEQFF. The CDR3, as DNA: TGTGCCAGCAGTACGGGGGATAGGGCCGACAATGAGCAGTTCTTC.

The rearrangement joins TRBV7-9 to TRBJ2-7; perhaps D is TRBD1 or TRBD2 (5 bases each). CDR1 and CDR2 (germline): SEHNR, FQNEAQ (reference sequence). CDR3 length equals 14 residues. Trimming stripped 5 bases from V and 2 bases from J, with 13 bases between. CDR3 in DNA: TGTGCCAGCAGCCCATTGGGGGTCACCTACGAGCAGTACTTC. It is translated as CASSPLGVTYEQYF.

The chain uses TRBV20-1 and TRBJ2-1; TRBD2 matches 8 bases. The junction had 12 bases not matched to a gene; V was cut back by 3 bases and J by 5 bases. The CDR3 spans 16 residues. CDR1 DFQATT and CDR2 SNEGSKA come from the germline V gene (reference sequence). In DNA form, the CDR3 reads TGCAGTGCTAGCGCGCCGCTAGCGGGTAGGGACAATGAGCAGTTCTTC. Translating it yields CSASAPLAGRDNEQFF.

This clonotype occurred a few times. The rearrangement links TRBV7-9 to TRBJ2-1, with D hard to call. The CDR3 consists of 16 residues. Germline V gives CDR1 SEHNR, CDR2 FQNEAQ (reference sequence). Trimming removed 0 bases at V and 0 bases at J, with 9 bases between. The CDR3 nucleotides read TGTGCCAGCAGCTTAGCGACATCGAGCTCCTACAATGAGCAGTTCTTC. The encoded protein is CASSLATSSSYNEQFF.

Details on this clonotype: A clone one base away is much larger, so this may be a read error. The chain combines TRBV14 with TRBJ2-3, with 10 nucleotides matching TRBD2. The CDR3 is made up of 19 amino acids. Germline V gene lookup returns CDR1 SGHDN and CDR2 FVKESK. V was pared by 0 bases and J by 3 bases, with 12 bases of the junction left unmatched. The CDR3 spells CASSQDRRSGRGPTDTQYF. The CDR3 nucleotides read TGTGCCAGCAGCCAAGATCGTCGGAGCGGGAGGGGACCGACAGATACGCAGTATTTT.

The chain has TRBV20-1 and TRBJ1-5; tentatively, D is TRBD1 (6 bases). The ends were cut back, 4 bases at V and 2 bases at J, with 15 bases in the middle. CDR1 is DFQATT and CDR2 is SNEGSKA in the germline V gene (reference sequence). The CDR3 spans 15 residues. CDR3 DNA: TGCAGTGCTACGGATACAGGGATGGGCAATCAGCCCCAGCATTTT. It codes for CSATDTGMGNQPQHF.

This chain joins TRBV7-9 and TRBJ2-1; no definite D call. This CDR3 is built from 14 residues. V was shortened by 11 bases and J by 0 bases, with 14 bases between the two germline ends. Germline assignment: CDR1 SEHNR and CDR2 FQNEAQ (reference sequence). The chain's CDR3 is CALLGGDSYNEQFF. DNA of the CDR3: TGTGCCCTCTTGGGCGGAGACTCCTACAATGAGCAGTTCTTC.

This clonotype was detected only a few times. Written as DNA, the CDR3 is TGTGCCAGCAGCCAGGAGCGACACCCCTCCTACGAGCAGTACTTC. It encodes CASSQERHPSYEQYF. V gene TRBV4-2 combines with J gene TRBJ2-7; unclear D gene. V lost 3 bases and J 0 bases, leaving 12 bases between the germline ends. The germline CDR1 and CDR2 sequences are LGHNA and YNFKEQ. This CDR3 is built from 15 residues.

The chain has TRBV7-9 and TRBJ1-3; D gene unclear. This CDR3 is 15 amino acids long. Deletions cut 1 base from V and 0 bases from J, with 7 bases between. Germline values: CDR1 SEHNR, CDR2 FQNEAQ (reference sequence). The CDR3 DNA sequence: TGTGCCAGCAGCTTAGAACAGACCTCTGGAAACACCATATATTTT. Its translation: CASSLEQTSGNTIYF.